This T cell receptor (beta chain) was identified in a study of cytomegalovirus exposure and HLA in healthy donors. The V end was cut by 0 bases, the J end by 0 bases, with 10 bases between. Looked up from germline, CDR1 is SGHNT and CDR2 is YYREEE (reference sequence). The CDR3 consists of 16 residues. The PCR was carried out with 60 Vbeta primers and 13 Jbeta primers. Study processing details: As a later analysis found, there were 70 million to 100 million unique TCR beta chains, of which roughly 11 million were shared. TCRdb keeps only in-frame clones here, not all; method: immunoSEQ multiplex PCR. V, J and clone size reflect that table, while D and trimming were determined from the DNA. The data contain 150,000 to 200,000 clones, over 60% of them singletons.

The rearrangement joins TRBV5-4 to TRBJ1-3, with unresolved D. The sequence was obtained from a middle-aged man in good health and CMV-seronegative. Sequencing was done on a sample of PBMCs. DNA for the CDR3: TGTGCCAGCAGCTTGGAAGGGAGCAACTCTGGAAACACCATATATTTT. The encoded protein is CASSLEGSNSGNTIYF.